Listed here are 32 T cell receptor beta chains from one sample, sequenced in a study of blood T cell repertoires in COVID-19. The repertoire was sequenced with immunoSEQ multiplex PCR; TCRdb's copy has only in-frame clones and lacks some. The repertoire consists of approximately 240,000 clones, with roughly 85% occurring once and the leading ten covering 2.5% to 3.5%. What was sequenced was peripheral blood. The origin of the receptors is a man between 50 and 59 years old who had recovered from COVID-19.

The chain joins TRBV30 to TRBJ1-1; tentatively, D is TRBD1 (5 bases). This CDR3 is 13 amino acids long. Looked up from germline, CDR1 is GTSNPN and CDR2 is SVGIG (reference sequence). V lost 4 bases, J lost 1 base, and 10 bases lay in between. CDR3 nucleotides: TGTGCCTGGAATCGGGGGGGGAACACTGAAGCTTTCTTT. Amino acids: CAWNRGGNTEAFF.

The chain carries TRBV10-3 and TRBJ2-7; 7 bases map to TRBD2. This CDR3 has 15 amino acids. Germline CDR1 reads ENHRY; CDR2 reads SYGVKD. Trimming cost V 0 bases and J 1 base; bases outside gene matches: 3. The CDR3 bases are TGTGCCATCAGTGAGTCGACGGGGGGTTCCTACGAGCAGTACTTC. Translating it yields CAISESTGGSYEQYF.

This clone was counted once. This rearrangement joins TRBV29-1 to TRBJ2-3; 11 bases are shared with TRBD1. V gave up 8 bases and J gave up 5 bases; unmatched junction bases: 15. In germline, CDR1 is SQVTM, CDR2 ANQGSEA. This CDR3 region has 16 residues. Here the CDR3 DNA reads TGCAGCTCAACGAGGTCGGGACAGGGGGTTGGAGATACGCAGTATTTT. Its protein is CSSTRSGQGVGDTQYF.

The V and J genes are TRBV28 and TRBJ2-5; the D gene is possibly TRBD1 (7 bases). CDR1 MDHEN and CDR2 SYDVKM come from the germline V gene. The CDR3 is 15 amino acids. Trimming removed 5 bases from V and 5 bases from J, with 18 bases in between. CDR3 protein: CASSTRTGGVETQYF. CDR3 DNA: TGTGCCAGCAGTACCCGGACAGGAGGGGTGGAGACCCAGTACTTC.

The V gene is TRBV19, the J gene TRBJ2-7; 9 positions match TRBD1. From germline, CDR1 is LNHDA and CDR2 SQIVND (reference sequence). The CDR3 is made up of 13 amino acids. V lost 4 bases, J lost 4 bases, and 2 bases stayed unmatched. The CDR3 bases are TGTGCCAGTAGTACCGACAGGGGGTACGAGCAGTACTTC. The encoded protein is CASSTDRGYEQYF.

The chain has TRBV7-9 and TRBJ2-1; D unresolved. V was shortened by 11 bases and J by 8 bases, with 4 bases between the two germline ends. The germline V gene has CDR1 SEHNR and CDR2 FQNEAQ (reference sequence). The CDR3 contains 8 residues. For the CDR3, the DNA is TGTGCCGAGGATGAGCAGTTCTTC. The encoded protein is CAEDEQFF.

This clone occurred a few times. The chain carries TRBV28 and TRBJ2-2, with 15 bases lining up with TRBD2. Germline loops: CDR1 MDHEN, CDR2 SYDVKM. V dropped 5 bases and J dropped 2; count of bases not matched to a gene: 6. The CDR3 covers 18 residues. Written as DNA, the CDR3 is TGTGCCAGCAGTCCCAGGACTAGCGGGAGGGTTAACACCGGGGAGCTGTTTTTT. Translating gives CASSPRTSGRVNTGELFF.

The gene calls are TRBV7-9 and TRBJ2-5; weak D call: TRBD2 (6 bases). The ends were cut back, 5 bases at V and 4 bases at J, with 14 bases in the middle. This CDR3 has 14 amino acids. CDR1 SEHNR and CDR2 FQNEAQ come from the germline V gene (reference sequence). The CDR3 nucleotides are TGTGCCAGCAGCACTGGGGAGGTTGGAGAGACCCAGTACTTC. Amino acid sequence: CASSTGEVGETQYF.

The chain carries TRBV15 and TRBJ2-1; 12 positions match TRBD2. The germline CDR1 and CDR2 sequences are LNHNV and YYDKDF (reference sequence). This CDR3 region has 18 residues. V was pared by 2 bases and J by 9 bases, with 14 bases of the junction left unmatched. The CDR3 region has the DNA TGTGCCACCAGCAGACCAAAAGGTGTGGGACTAGCGGGCTTTGAGCAGTTCTTC. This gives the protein CATSRPKGVGLAGFEQFF.

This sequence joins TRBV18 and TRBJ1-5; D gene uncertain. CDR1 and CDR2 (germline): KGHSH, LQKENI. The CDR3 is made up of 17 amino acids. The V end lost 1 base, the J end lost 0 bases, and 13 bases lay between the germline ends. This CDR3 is CASSPLPRTNSNQPQHF. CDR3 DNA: TGTGCCAGCTCACCACTCCCCAGGACTAATAGCAATCAGCCCCAGCATTTT.

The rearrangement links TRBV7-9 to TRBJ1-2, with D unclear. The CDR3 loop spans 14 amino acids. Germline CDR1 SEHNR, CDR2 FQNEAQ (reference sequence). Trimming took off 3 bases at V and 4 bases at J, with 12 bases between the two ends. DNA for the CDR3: TGTGCCAGCAGCTTTGTACAGACACCCTATGGCTACACCTTC. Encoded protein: CASSFVQTPYGYTF.

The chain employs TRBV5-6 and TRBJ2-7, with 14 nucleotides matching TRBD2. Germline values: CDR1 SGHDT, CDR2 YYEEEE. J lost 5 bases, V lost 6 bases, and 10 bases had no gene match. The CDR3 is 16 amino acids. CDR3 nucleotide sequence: TGTGCCAGCATTGAAGGGGGACTAGCGGGAGTTCACGAGCAGTACTTC. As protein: CASIEGGLAGVHEQYF.

This chain's CDR3 is CASSLTGFYEQYF. CDR3 DNA: TGTGCCAGCAGTCTTACAGGGTTCTACGAGCAGTACTTC. The chain couples TRBV7-8 to TRBJ2-7; possible D gene TRBD1, 6 bases. The V end lost 6 bases, the J end lost 3 bases, and 12 bases lay between the germline ends. CDR3 size: 13 residues. Germline V gene sequence: CDR1 SGHVS, CDR2 FQNEAQ.

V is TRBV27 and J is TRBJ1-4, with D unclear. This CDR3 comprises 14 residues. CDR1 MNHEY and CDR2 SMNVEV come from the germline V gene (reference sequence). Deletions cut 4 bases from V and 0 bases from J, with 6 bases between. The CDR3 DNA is TGTGCCAGCAGTTCAGTCTCAACTAATGAAAAACTGTTTTTT. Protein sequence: CASSSVSTNEKLFF.

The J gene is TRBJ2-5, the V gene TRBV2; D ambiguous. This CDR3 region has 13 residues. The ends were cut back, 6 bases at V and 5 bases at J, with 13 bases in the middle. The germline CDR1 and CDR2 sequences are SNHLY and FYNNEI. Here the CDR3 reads CASSRQSGETQYF. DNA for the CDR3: TGTGCCAGCAGCCGGCAGTCCGGGGAGACCCAGTACTTC.

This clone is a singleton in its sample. The chain's CDR3 is CASSPAGGRRTDTQYF. The CDR3 region has the DNA TGCGCCAGCAGCCCCGCAGGGGGGAGGCGCACAGATACGCAGTATTTT. The rearrangement uses TRBV4-1 and TRBJ2-3; TRBD1 might be the D (7 bases). CDR3 length equals 16 residues. Germline CDR1 reads MGHRA; CDR2 reads YSYEKL. V lost 4 bases to trimming and J lost 1 base, with 15 bases between them.

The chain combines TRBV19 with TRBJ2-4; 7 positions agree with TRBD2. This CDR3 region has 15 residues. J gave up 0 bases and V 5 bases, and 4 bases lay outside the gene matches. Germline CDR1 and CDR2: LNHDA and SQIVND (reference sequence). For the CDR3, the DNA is TGTGCCAGTAGTGACCTAGCGGTAGCCAAAAACATTCAGTACTTC. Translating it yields CASSDLAVAKNIQYF.

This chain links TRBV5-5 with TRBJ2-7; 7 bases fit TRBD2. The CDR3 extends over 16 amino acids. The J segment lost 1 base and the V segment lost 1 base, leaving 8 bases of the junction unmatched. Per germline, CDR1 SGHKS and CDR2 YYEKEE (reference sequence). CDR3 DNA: TGTGCCAGCAGCTTGAAGGGAGGGGCGCTATCCTACGAGCAGTACTTC. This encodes CASSLKGGALSYEQYF.

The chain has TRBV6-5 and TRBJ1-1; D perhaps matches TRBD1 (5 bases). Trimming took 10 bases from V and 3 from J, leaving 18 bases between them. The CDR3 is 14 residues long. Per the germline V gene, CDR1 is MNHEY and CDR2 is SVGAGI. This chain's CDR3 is CATRRGGADTEAFF. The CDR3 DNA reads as TGTGCCACCCGAAGAGGAGGGGCGGACACTGAAGCTTTCTTT.

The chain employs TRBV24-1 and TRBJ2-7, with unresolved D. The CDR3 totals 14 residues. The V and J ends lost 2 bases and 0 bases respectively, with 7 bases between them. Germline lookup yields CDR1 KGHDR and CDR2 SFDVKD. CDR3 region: CATSDWRNSYEQYF. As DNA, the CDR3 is TGTGCCACCAGTGATTGGCGGAACTCCTACGAGCAGTACTTC.

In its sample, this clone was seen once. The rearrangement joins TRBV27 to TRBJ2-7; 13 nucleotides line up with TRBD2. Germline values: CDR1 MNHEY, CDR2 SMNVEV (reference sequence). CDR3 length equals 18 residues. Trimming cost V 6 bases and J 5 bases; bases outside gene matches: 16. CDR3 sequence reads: CASRPQGGLAGVGDEQYF. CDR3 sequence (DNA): TGTGCCAGCAGGCCCCAGGGAGGACTAGCGGGAGTTGGAGACGAGCAGTACTTC.

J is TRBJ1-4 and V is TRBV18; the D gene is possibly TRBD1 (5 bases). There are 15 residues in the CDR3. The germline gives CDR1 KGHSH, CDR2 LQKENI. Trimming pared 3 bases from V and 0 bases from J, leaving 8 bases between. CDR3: CASSPDSATNEKLFF. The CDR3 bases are TGTGCCAGCTCACCCGACAGTGCAACTAATGAAAAACTGTTTTTT.

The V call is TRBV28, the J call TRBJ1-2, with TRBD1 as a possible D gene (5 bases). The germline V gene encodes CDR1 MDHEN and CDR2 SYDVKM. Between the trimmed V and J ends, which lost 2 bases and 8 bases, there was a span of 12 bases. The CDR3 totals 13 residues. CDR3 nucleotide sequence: TGTGCCAGCAGTTTAAATGCAGGGCGCGGCTACACCTTC. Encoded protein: CASSLNAGRGYTF.

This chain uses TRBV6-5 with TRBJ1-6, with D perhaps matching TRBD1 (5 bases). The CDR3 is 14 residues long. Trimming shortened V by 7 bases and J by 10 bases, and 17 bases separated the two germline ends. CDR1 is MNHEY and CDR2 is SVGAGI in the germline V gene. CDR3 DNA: TGTGCCAGCACCCCGGGGGGGGGAGGATCACCCCTCCACTTT. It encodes CASTPGGGGSPLHF.

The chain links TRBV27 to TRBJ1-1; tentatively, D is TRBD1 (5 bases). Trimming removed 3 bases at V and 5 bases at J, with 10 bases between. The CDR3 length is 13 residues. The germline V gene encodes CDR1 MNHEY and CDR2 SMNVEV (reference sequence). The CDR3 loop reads CASSFLGGTEAFF. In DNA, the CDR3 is TGTGCCAGCAGTTTCCTCGGGGGGACTGAAGCTTTCTTT.

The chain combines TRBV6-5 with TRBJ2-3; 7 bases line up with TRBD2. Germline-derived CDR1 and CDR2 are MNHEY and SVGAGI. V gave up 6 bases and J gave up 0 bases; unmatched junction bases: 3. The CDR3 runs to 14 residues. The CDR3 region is CASRMGGSTDTQYF. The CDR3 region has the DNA TGTGCCAGCAGGATGGGGGGGAGCACAGATACGCAGTATTTT.

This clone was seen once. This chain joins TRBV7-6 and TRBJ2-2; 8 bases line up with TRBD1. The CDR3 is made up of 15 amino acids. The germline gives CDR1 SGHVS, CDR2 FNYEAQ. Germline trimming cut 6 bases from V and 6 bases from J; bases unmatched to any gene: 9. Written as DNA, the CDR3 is TGTGCCAGCAGAACCCAGGGGGCGGTCGCCGGGGAGCTGTTTTTT. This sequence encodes CASRTQGAVAGELFF.

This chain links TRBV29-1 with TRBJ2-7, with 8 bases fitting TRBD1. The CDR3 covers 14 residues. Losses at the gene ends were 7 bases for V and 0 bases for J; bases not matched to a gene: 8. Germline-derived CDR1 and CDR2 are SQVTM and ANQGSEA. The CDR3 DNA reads TGCAGCGCCCTTCCGGACAGGGCCTCCTACGAGCAGTACTTC. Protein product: CSALPDRASYEQYF.

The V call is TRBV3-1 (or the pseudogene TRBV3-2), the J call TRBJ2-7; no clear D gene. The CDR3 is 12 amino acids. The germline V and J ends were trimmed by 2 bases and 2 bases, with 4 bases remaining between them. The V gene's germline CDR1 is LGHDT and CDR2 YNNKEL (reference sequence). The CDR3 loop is CASSQNTYEQYF. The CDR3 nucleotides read TGTGCCAGCAGCCAAAACACCTACGAGCAGTACTTC.

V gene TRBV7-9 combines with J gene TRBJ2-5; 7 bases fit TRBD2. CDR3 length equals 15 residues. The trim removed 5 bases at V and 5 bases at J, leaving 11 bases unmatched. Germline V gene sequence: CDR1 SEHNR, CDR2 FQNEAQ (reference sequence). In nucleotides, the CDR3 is TGTGCCAGCAGCCCCCGACTAGCTTCGTGGGAGACCCAGTACTTC. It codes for CASSPRLASWETQYF.

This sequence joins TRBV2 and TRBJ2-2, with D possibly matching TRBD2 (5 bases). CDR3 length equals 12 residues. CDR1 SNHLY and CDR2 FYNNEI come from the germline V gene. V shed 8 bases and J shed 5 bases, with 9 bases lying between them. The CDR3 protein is CASGSWTGELFF. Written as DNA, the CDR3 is TGTGCCAGCGGGAGTTGGACCGGGGAGCTGTTTTTT.

The DNA of the CDR3 is TGTGCCAGTAGACTCACGGGGGTTAGCGTCAATGAGCAGTTCTTC. Residues: CASRLTGVSVNEQFF. This chain links TRBV19 with TRBJ2-1, with D possibly matching TRBD2 (6 bases). Trimming removed 6 bases from V and 6 bases from J, with 18 bases in between. This CDR3 is 15 amino acids long. Germline values: CDR1 LNHDA, CDR2 SQIVND (reference sequence).